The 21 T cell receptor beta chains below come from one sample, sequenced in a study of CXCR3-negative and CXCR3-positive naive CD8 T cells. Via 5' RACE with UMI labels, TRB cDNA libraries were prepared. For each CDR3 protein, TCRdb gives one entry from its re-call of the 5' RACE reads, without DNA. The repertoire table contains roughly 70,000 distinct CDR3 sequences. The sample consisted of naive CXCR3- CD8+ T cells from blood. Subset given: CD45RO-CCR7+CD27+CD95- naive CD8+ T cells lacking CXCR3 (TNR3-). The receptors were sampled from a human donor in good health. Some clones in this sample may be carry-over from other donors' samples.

The CDR3 sequence is CASSLGGSSGRGLPEQYF. The genes are TRBV5-1 and TRBJ2-7; the TRBD2 assignment by TCRdb is unverifiable without DNA. The CDR3 has 18 residues. Per germline, CDR1 SGHRS and CDR2 YFSETQ. Using reference TRBV5-1 and TRBJ2-7 for the parts outside the CDR3, the full variable domain is KAGVTQTPRYLIKTRGQQVTLSCSPISGHRSVSWYQQTPGQGLQFLFEYFSETQRNKGNFPGRFSGRQFSNSRSEMNVSTLELGDSALYLCASSLGGSSGRGLPEQYFGPGTRLTVT.

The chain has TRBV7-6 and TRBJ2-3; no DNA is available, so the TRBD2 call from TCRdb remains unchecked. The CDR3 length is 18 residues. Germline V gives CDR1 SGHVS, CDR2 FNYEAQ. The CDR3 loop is CASSSTSGYLTGTDTQYF.

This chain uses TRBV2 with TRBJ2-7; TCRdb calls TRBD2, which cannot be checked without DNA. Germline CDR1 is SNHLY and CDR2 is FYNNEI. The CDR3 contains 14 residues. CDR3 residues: CASSNIPGTYEQYF. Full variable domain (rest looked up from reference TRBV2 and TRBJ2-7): EPEVTQTPSHQVTQMGQEVILRCVPISNHLYFYWYRQILGQKVEFLVSFYNNEISEKSEIFDDQFSVERPDGSNFTLKIRSTKLEDSAMYFCASSNIPGTYEQYFGPGTRLTVT.

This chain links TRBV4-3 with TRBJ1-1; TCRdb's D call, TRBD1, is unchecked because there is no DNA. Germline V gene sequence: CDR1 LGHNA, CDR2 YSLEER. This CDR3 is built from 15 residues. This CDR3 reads CASSQDRQGGTEAFF.

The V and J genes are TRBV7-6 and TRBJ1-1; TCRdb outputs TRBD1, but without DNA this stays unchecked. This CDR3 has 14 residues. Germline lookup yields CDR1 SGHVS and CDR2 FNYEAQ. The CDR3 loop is CASSLLGGGTEAFF. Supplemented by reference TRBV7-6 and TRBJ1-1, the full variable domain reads GAGVSQSPRYKVTKRGQDVALRCDPISGHVSLYWYRQALGQGPEFLTYFNYEAQQDKSGLPNDRFSAERPEGSISTLTIQRTEQRDSAMYRCASSLLGGGTEAFFGQGTRLTVV.

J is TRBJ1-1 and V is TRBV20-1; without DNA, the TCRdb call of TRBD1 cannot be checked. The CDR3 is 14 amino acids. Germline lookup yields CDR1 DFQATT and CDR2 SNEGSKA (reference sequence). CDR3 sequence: CSARVPGKNTEAFF.

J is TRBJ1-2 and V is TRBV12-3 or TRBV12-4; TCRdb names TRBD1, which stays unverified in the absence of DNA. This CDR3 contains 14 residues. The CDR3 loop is CASNRQGANYGYTF.

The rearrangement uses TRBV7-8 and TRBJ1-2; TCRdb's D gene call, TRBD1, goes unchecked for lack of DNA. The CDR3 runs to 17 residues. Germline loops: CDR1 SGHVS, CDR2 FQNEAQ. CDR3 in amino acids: CASSLGQGESFIYGYTF.

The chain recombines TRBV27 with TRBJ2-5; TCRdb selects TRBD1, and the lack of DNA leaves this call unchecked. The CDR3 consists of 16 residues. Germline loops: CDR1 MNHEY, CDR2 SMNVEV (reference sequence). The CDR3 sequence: CASSLLWTEHQETQYF.

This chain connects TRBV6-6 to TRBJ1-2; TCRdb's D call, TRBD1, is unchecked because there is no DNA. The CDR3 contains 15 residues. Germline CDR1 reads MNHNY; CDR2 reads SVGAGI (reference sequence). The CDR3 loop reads CASSYSIGGGYGYTF.

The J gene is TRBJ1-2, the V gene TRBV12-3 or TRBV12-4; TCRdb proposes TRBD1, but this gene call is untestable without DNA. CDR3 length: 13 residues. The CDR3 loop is CASRGTGDTGYTF.

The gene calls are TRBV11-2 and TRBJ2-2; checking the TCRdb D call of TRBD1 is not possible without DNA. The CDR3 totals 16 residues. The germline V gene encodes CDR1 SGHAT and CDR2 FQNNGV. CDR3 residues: CASSHTDRHDTGELFF. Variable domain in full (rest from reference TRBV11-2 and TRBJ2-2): EAGVAQSPRYKIIEKRQSVAFWCNPISGHATLYWYQQILGQGPKLLIQFQNNGVVDDSQLPKDRFSAERLKGVDSTLKIQPAKLEDSAVYLCASSHTDRHDTGELFFGEGSRLTVL.

CDR3: CASTPKGEAGELFF. The chain has TRBV6-2 or TRBV6-3 and TRBJ2-2; TCRdb reports TRBD1, a call that lacks DNA to check it against. Per the germline V gene, CDR1 is MNHEY and CDR2 is SVGEGT. This CDR3 comprises 14 residues.

This chain's CDR3 is CSARDAGSSYEQYF. The chain has TRBV20-1 and TRBJ2-7. Germline CDR1 DFQATT, CDR2 SNEGSKA (reference sequence). The CDR3 totals 14 residues.

The CDR3 here is CASSHDRNFNEQFF. V usage is TRBV5-1 and J usage is TRBJ2-1; TCRdb's assignment of TRBD1 cannot be checked, as there is no DNA. CDR3 size: 14 residues. Germline assignment: CDR1 SGHRS and CDR2 YFSETQ.

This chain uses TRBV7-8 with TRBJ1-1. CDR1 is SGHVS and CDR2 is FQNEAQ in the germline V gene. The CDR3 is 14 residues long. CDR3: CASSLVGYDDEAFF.

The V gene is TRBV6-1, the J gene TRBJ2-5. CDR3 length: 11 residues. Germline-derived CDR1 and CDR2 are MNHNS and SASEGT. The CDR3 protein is CATGLRETQYF.

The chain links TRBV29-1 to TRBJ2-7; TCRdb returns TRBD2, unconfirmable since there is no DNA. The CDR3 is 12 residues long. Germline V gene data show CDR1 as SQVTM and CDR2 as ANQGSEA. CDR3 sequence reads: CSVVSGEIGQYF.

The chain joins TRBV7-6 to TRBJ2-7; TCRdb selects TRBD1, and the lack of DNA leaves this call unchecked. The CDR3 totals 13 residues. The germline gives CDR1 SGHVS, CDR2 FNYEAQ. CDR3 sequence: CASSSGQIYEQYF.

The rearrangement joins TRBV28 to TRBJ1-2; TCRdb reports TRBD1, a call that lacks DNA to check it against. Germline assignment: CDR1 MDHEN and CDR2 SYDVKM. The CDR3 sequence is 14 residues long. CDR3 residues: CASSTLAGNYGYTF.

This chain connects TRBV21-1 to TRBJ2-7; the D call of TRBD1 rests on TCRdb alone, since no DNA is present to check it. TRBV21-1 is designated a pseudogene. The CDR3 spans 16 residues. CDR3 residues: CASSKRSGVGTYEQYF.